This TCR beta chain came from a study of Graves' ophthalmopathy and Graves' hyperthyroidism. This CDR3 comprises 12 residues. Germline V CDR1 and CDR2: MNHEY, SVGAGI. Trimming took 5 bases from V and 11 from J, leaving 10 bases between them. Donors with ophthalmopathy: moderate-to-severe activity, CAS ≥3, NOSPECS ≥4, duration under 3 months. Symptoms, serum thyroxine and TRAb, thyroid ultrasound, and orbital computed tomography formed the diagnostic basis. Study-level points and caveats: The model reached approximately 70% sensitivity and roughly 76% specificity for predicting ophthalmopathy progression. Blood samples also showed most expanded thyroid clonotypes exceeding 0.001 frequency.

Points on this clonotype: Its antigen is still unknown.

RNA transcripts yielded amplified TCR beta CDR3 regions. Second-round multiplex PCR came after first-round RT-PCR with HTBI primers. TCRdb reprocessed the multiplex PCR reads via MiXCR and lists one record per CDR3 protein. The sample contains approximately 700,000 distinct CDR3 sequences, approximately 40% of which appear only once. The source material was peripheral blood. This clonotype was sampled from an adult man with Graves' ophthalmopathy. The rearrangement links TRBV6-5 to TRBJ1-6, with unresolved D. CDR3 protein: CASSVEGPPLHF. DNA for the CDR3: TGTGCCAGCAGTGTGGAGGGCCCACCCCTCCACTTT.